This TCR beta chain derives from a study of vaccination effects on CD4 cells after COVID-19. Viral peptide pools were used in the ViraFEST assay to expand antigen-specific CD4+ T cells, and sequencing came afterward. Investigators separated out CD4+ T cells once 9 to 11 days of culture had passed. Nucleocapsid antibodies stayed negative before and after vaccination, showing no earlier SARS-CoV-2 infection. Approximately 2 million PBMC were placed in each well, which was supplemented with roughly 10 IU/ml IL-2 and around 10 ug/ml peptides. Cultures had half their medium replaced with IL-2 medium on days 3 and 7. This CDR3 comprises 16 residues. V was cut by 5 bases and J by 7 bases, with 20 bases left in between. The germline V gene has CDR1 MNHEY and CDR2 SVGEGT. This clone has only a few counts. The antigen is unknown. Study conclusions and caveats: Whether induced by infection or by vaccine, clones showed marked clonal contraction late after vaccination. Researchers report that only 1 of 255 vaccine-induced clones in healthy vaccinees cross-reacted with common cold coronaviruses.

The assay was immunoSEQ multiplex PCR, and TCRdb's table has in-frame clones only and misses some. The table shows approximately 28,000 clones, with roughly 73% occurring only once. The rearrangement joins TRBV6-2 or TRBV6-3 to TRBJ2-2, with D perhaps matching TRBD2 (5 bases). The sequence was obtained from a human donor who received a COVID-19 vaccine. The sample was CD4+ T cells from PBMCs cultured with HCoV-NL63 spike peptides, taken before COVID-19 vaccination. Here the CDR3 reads CASSRGRRTGFGELFF. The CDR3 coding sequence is TGTGCCAGCAGTCGAGGACGGAGGACCGGTTTCGGGGAGCTGTTTTTT.